A selection of T cell receptor beta chains follows, all from one sample in a study of graft-versus-host responses after intestinal transplantation. The method was immunoSEQ multiplex PCR; TCRdb's version includes in-frame clones alone and lacks a portion of them. The sample holds just under 30,000 clones, 80% seen once. The sample in question was ileum tissue, obtained 98 days after intestinal transplantation. These TCRs come from a human patient who received an intestinal transplant, so some T cells may come from the graft donor. CDR3s include the opening cysteine and the closing phenylalanine or tryptophan. A D gene is named only where the DNA matches it firmly. Some rows mark clone size as missing; the rest say once, few, many or name a class of expanded clone.

abundance: -; v_gene: TRBV30; j_gene: TRBJ1-4; d_gene: -; CDR3nt: TGTGCCTGGAGTGTAGGGGGTCGGGATGAAAAACTGTTTTTT; CDR3aa: CAWSVGGRDEKLFF
abundance: -; v_gene: TRBV6-1; j_gene: TRBJ2-4; d_gene: -; CDR3nt: TGTGCCAGCATGGGGGAGACCAAAAACATTCAGTACTTC; CDR3aa: CASMGETKNIQYF
abundance: -; v_gene: TRBV6-5; j_gene: TRBJ1-1; d_gene: -; CDR3nt: TGTGCCAGCAGTTACTCGAAGACAGGCCACACTGAAGCTTTCTTT; CDR3aa: CASSYSKTGHTEAFF
abundance: -; v_gene: TRBV27; j_gene: TRBJ1-4; d_gene: -; CDR3nt: TGTGCCAGCAGCCAGGAATTCCGGGACCGAAAACTGTTTTTT; CDR3aa: CASSQEFRDRKLFF
abundance: few; v_gene: TRBV13; j_gene: TRBJ2-7; d_gene: -; CDR3nt: TGTGCCAGCAGTCGGGGGACCAGGGATGTGTACGAGCAGTACTTC; CDR3aa: CASSRGTRDVYEQYF
abundance: few; v_gene: TRBV4-1; j_gene: TRBJ2-7; d_gene: TRBD2; CDR3nt: TGCGCCACCACTGGGGACTATTCCTACGAGCAGTACTTC; CDR3aa: CATTGDYSYEQYF
abundance: -; v_gene: TRBV5-4; j_gene: TRBJ2-5; d_gene: TRBD2; CDR3nt: TGTGCCAGCAGCCGGGGGGGCCCGGAAGAGACCCAGTACTTC; CDR3aa: CASSRGGPEETQYF
abundance: -; v_gene: TRBV14; j_gene: TRBJ2-7; d_gene: -; CDR3nt: TGTGCCAGCAGCCAAGTAACAGCCGCGGTGGGCGAGCAGTACTTC; CDR3aa: CASSQVTAAVGEQYF
abundance: few; v_gene: TRBV5-8; j_gene: TRBJ1-2; d_gene: TRBD1; CDR3nt: TGTGCCAGCAGCTTTCTCGGGGGCAACAGGGGACTTGGCTACACCTTC; CDR3aa: CASSFLGGNRGLGYTF
abundance: -; v_gene: TRBV4-1; j_gene: TRBJ2-3; d_gene: -; CDR3nt: TGCGCCAGCAGCCGCCCTGTGGGGGGCACAGATACGCAGTATTTT; CDR3aa: CASSRPVGGTDTQYF
abundance: -; v_gene: TRBV19; j_gene: TRBJ2-7; d_gene: -; CDR3nt: TGTGCCAGTAGTATAGCTCAGCCCGATGACGAGCAGTACTTC; CDR3aa: CASSIAQPDDEQYF
abundance: -; v_gene: TRBV29-1; j_gene: TRBJ1-1; d_gene: -; CDR3nt: TGCAGCGTTGAGACGGACACTGAAGCTTTCTTT; CDR3aa: CSVETDTEAFF
abundance: -; v_gene: TRBV6-1; j_gene: TRBJ2-7; d_gene: TRBD1; CDR3nt: TGTGCCAGCAAATCCGGACAGGGCTTTTACGAGCAGTACTTC; CDR3aa: CASKSGQGFYEQYF
abundance: -; v_gene: TRBV19; j_gene: TRBJ1-4; d_gene: -; CDR3nt: TGTGCCAGTAGGGACACTTCAACTAATGAAAAACTGTTTTTT; CDR3aa: CASRDTSTNEKLFF
abundance: -; v_gene: TRBV6-6; j_gene: TRBJ2-7; d_gene: TRBD1; CDR3nt: TGTGCCAGCAGAACGACAGGGCCCCCCTACGAGCAGTACTTC; CDR3aa: CASRTTGPPYEQYF
abundance: -; v_gene: TRBV29-1; j_gene: TRBJ1-2; d_gene: TRBD1; CDR3nt: TGCAGCGTTGACTACTCGGACAGGGGATACTATGGCTACACCTTC; CDR3aa: CSVDYSDRGYYGYTF
abundance: -; v_gene: TRBV6-1; j_gene: TRBJ2-7; d_gene: -; CDR3nt: TGTGCCAACCCAGGGAGGCCCCACGAGCAGTACTTC; CDR3aa: CANPGRPHEQYF
abundance: -; v_gene: TRBV9; j_gene: TRBJ1-5; d_gene: TRBD1; CDR3nt: TGTGCCAGCAGCAACAGGGGACATCAGCCCCAGCATTTT; CDR3aa: CASSNRGHQPQHF
abundance: -; v_gene: TRBV7-9; j_gene: TRBJ2-1; d_gene: -; CDR3nt: TGTGCCAGCAGGGTGGTGATGGGTGGCTACAATGAGCAGTTCTTC; CDR3aa: CASRVVMGGYNEQFF
abundance: few; v_gene: TRBV2; j_gene: TRBJ1-3; d_gene: -; CDR3nt: TGTGCCAGCAGTGGGGGGGTTAACTCTGGAAACACCATATATTTT; CDR3aa: CASSGGVNSGNTIYF
abundance: few; v_gene: TRBV18; j_gene: TRBJ2-5; d_gene: TRBD2; CDR3nt: TGTGCCAGCTCGTTGACTAGCGGGGGTGTTAAAGAGACCCAGTACTTC; CDR3aa: CASSLTSGGVKETQYF
abundance: -; v_gene: TRBV7-8; j_gene: TRBJ2-2; d_gene: -; CDR3nt: TGTGCCAGCAGCTTTTTGCAGGGTAACACCGGGGAGCTGTTTTTT; CDR3aa: CASSFLQGNTGELFF
abundance: -; v_gene: TRBV2; j_gene: TRBJ1-2; d_gene: -; CDR3nt: TGTGCCAGCAGTGATACGTCGGGCTCATCTAACTATGGCTACACCTTC; CDR3aa: CASSDTSGSSNYGYTF
abundance: once; v_gene: TRBV7-9; j_gene: TRBJ1-2; d_gene: -; CDR3nt: TGTGCCAGCAGCACCGCTGGAGGACACAACTATGGCTACACCTTC; CDR3aa: CASSTAGGHNYGYTF
abundance: -; v_gene: TRBV25-1; j_gene: TRBJ1-6; d_gene: -; CDR3nt: TGTGCCAGCAGTGCCGCCCCGGGGGGCTCCTATAATTCACCCCTCCACTTT; CDR3aa: CASSAAPGGSYNSPLHF
abundance: once; v_gene: TRBV4-1; j_gene: TRBJ2-3; d_gene: TRBD2; CDR3nt: TGCGCCAGCAACGCCGGACTAGCAGATTCAGATACGCAGTATTTT; CDR3aa: CASNAGLADSDTQYF
abundance: -; v_gene: TRBV4-2; j_gene: TRBJ2-7; d_gene: TRBD1; CDR3nt: TGTGCCAGCAGCCAAGTCGACAGGGGGAGCTCCTACGAGCAGTACTTC; CDR3aa: CASSQVDRGSSYEQYF
abundance: -; v_gene: TRBV28; j_gene: TRBJ2-3; d_gene: TRBD2; CDR3nt: TGTGCCAGCAGTTTTAGTAGCGGGGGGACCCCAGATACGCAGTATTTT; CDR3aa: CASSFSSGGTPDTQYF
abundance: few; v_gene: TRBV7-2; j_gene: TRBJ1-2; d_gene: -; CDR3nt: TGTGCCAGCAGCCCCACCCCCCCCGGCCCCAATGGCTACACCTTC; CDR3aa: CASSPTPPGPNGYTF
abundance: once; v_gene: TRBV30; j_gene: TRBJ2-3; d_gene: TRBD1; CDR3nt: TGTGCCTGGAGCCCGGGTAACAGGGGGCAAGATACGCAGTATTTT; CDR3aa: CAWSPGNRGQDTQYF
abundance: -; v_gene: TRBV6-5; j_gene: TRBJ1-1; d_gene: -; CDR3nt: TGTGCCAGCAGTTTTAACCAGATAGTCATGAACACTGAAGCTTTCTTT; CDR3aa: CASSFNQIVMNTEAFF
abundance: -; v_gene: TRBV7-2; j_gene: TRBJ2-7; d_gene: -; CDR3nt: TGTGCCAGCAGCTTTTTCGTCAGGGACTACGAGCAGTACTTC; CDR3aa: CASSFFVRDYEQYF
abundance: -; v_gene: TRBV27; j_gene: TRBJ2-1; d_gene: TRBD1; CDR3nt: TGTGCCAGCAGTATACAACAGGGGGTTTTTGGAACACATGAGCAGTTCTTC; CDR3aa: CASSIQQGVFGTHEQFF